The 25 T cell receptor beta chains below were found in one sample sequenced in a study of T-cell reconstitution after alpha-beta-depleted transplantation in children. Molecular barcoding with unique molecular identifiers was used for the TCRbeta library. Each CDR3 protein gets one entry after TCRdb re-called the PCR reads with MiXCR. This sample has approximately 490,000 distinct CDR3 sequences, with about 11% found just once. The sequencing here drew on PBMCs, taken before TCRalphabeta/CD19-depleted stem cell transplant. These receptors were collected from a child between 2 and 9 years old with inherited bone marrow failure, due to receive a stem cell transplant.

This chain joins TRBV3-1 and TRBJ1-4; 9 nucleotides agree with TRBD1. Germline CDR1 and CDR2: LGHDT and YNNKEL (reference sequence). The CDR3 has 13 residues. The junction had 4 bases not matched to a gene; V was cut back by 6 bases and J by 8 bases. This CDR3 is CASRWTGEEKLFF. The CDR3 region has the DNA TGTGCCAGCAGGTGGACAGGGGAAGAAAAACTGTTTTTT.

In this sample, this clonotype turned up a few times. The chain uses TRBV6-1 and TRBJ2-4; 9 positions match TRBD2. This CDR3 has 16 residues. The V and J ends lost 5 bases and 6 bases, in that order; junction bases with no gene match: 11. CDR1 and CDR2 from the germline V gene are MNHNS and SASEGT. The CDR3 DNA sequence: TGTGCCAGCAGTCCGGATAGCGGGAGATTTGGAAACATTCAGTACTTC. The encoded protein is CASSPDSGRFGNIQYF.

This chain uses TRBV7-8 with TRBJ2-2; TRBD2 agrees at 15 bases. This CDR3 is 18 amino acids long. Germline V CDR1 and CDR2: SGHVS, FQNEAQ. Germline trimming cut 5 bases from V and 5 bases from J; bases unmatched to any gene: 9. For the CDR3, the DNA is TGTGCCAGCAGCGACAGGACTAGCGGGAGGGCGATTACCGGGGAGCTGTTTTTT. It is translated as CASSDRTSGRAITGELFF.

This clonotype was picked up many times. This chain connects TRBV30 to TRBJ1-2, with D possibly being TRBD1 (6 bases). The CDR3 is 15 residues long. Per the germline V gene, CDR1 is GTSNPN and CDR2 is SVGIG (reference sequence). Trimming stripped 3 bases from V and 4 bases from J, with 18 bases between. The CDR3 nucleotides are TGTGCCTGGAGCCCCCGGGCAGGGGAGGGCTATGGCTACACCTTC. This encodes CAWSPRAGEGYGYTF.

The V gene is TRBV19, the J gene TRBJ2-7, with 8 bases lining up with TRBD2. The CDR3 totals 14 residues. Per the germline V gene, CDR1 is LNHDA and CDR2 is SQIVND (reference sequence). V lost 10 bases, J lost 3 bases, and 11 bases stayed unmatched. Here the CDR3 reads CATSLGTSRYEQYF. The CDR3 region has the DNA TGTGCCACCTCCTTAGGGACTAGTCGCTACGAGCAGTACTTC.

This clonotype was observed at least ten times. The genes are TRBV7-9 and TRBJ2-5; perhaps TRBD2 as D (6 bases). The CDR3 sequence is 15 residues long. Deletions cut 5 bases from V and 0 bases from J, with 13 bases between. Germline V CDR1 and CDR2: SEHNR, FQNEAQ (reference sequence). CDR3 amino acids: CASSPRLVNQETQYF. The CDR3 nucleotides are TGTGCCAGCAGCCCCCGACTAGTAAACCAAGAGACCCAGTACTTC.

The J gene is TRBJ2-4, the V gene TRBV2, with TRBD2 as a possible D gene (6 bases). Germline V gene lookup returns CDR1 SNHLY and CDR2 FYNNEI. This CDR3 region has 13 residues. Trimming took 4 bases from V and 8 from J, leaving 12 bases between them. The CDR3 bases are TGTGCCAGCAGTGTAGAGACTAGTCACATTCAGTACTTC. This gives the protein CASSVETSHIQYF.

In its sample, this clonotype was seen many times. J is TRBJ1-2 and V is TRBV12-3 or TRBV12-4; 8 bases are shared with TRBD1. This CDR3 comprises 16 residues. Trimming at V came to 3 bases and at J to 9 bases, leaving 15 bases not matched to a gene. The CDR3 DNA is TGTGCCAGCAGTTTCGCCCCCGGACAGGGCCTATGGAGCTACACCTTC. Translated, it gives CASSFAPGQGLWSYTF.

This clonotype was seen at least ten times. The junction does not match germline at one end; this may be a read error. V usage is TRBV4-3 and J usage is TRBJ1-2, with D unresolved. Germline V gene lookup returns CDR1 LGHNA and CDR2 YSLEER. This CDR3 is built from 13 residues. In DNA form, the CDR3 reads TGCGCCAGCAGCCAAGATAGGGCGCGCGCTCTAGGCTTC. Its translation: CASSQDRARALGF.

This clonotype was seen at least ten times. V and J are TRBV4-2 and TRBJ2-2; the D is unclear. The germline V and J ends were trimmed by 1 base and 1 base, with 4 bases remaining between them. Germline assignment: CDR1 LGHNA and CDR2 YNFKEQ. This CDR3 is built from 14 residues. The CDR3 bases are TGTGCCAGCAGCCAAGCCGGGAACACCGGGGAGCTGTTTTTT. This codes for CASSQAGNTGELFF.

This clonotype has ten or more counts. This rearrangement joins TRBV2 to TRBJ1-5; D unclear. Trimming cost V 3 bases and J 0 bases, with 9 bases left between them. The CDR3 extends over 15 amino acids. Germline V lookup: CDR1 SNHLY, CDR2 FYNNEI. As DNA, the CDR3 is TGTGCCAGCAGTGACGTCGGGTATAGCAATCAGCCCCAGCATTTT. Translation: CASSDVGYSNQPQHF.

The sample holds many counts of this clonotype. The rearrangement joins TRBV24-1 to TRBJ2-1, with 11 bases matching TRBD2. Germline V gene sequence: CDR1 KGHDR, CDR2 SFDVKD. Losses at the gene ends were 4 bases for V and 3 bases for J; bases not matched to a gene: 1. The CDR3 contains 15 residues. DNA for the CDR3: TGTGCCACCAGTGAGGGGACTAGCGGCTACAATGAGCAGTTCTTC. Translated: CATSEGTSGYNEQFF.

This clonotype was picked up many times. The chain carries TRBV10-3 and TRBJ1-1; D remains unclear. CDR1 ENHRY and CDR2 SYGVKD come from the germline V gene. The CDR3 sequence is 13 residues long. V was clipped by 6 bases and J by 5 bases, with 13 bases between them. CDR3 amino acids: CAIRLSEWTEAFF. The CDR3 DNA reads as TGTGCCATCAGACTGTCTGAATGGACTGAAGCTTTCTTT.

In the case of this clonotype: This may stem from a read error, because a much larger clone lies one nucleotide away. The chain uses TRBV2 and TRBJ2-7; D uncertain. Trimming cost V 5 bases and J 0 bases, with 11 bases left between them. Germline V lookup: CDR1 SNHLY, CDR2 FYNNEI. The CDR3 runs to 14 residues. CDR3 residues: CASSRTVSSYEQYF. CDR3 nucleotide sequence: TGTGCCAGCAGTAGGACCGTCAGCTCCTACGAGCAGTACTTC. Full variable domain (missing parts from reference TRBV2 and TRBJ2-7): EPEVTQTPSHQVTQMGQEVILRCVPISNHLYFYWYRQILGQKVEFLVSFYNNEISEKSEIFDDQFSVERPDGSNFTLKIRSTKLEDSAMYFCASSRTVSSYEQYFGPGTRLTVT.

The gene calls are TRBV6-1 and TRBJ2-1; no clear D. V lost 7 bases to trimming and J lost 0 bases, with 13 bases between them. CDR1 is MNHNS and CDR2 is SASEGT in the germline V gene. CDR3 length: 15 amino acids. In nucleotides, the CDR3 is TGTGCCAGCAAGCAGATTCTTAGCTCCTACAATGAGCAGTTCTTC. Amino acid sequence: CASKQILSSYNEQFF.

V usage is TRBV6-2 or TRBV6-3 and J usage is TRBJ2-1, with 10 bases lining up with TRBD2. The CDR3 runs to 16 residues. Trimming removed 6 bases from V and 3 bases from J; junction bases left unmatched: 8. Germline-derived CDR1 and CDR2 are MNHEY and SVGEGT. The CDR3 spells CASSDDLAGVYNEQFF. CDR3 DNA: TGTGCCAGCAGCGACGATCTAGCGGGAGTCTACAATGAGCAGTTCTTC.

This clonotype was seen repeatedly, ten times or more. Here the CDR3 DNA reads TGTGCCAGCAGCAAACAGCCCACAGGGGTCAAAAACATTCAGTACTTC. Translating gives CASSKQPTGVKNIQYF. The genes are TRBV6-1 and TRBJ2-4, with 7 bases fitting TRBD1. Per germline, CDR1 MNHNS and CDR2 SASEGT. The CDR3 has 16 amino acids. Trimming cost V 6 bases and J 3 bases; bases outside gene matches: 11.

This clonotype was picked up many times. This chain links TRBV7-8 with TRBJ1-1; a weak D match, TRBD1 (5 bases). Germline CDR1 SGHVS, CDR2 FQNEAQ. The CDR3 is 14 amino acids. V dropped 2 bases and J dropped 2 bases, with 9 bases sitting between them. This CDR3 reads CASSLFGGNTEAFF. In nucleotides, the CDR3 is TGTGCCAGCAGCTTATTCGGGGGTAACACTGAAGCTTTCTTT.

At least ten counts were recorded for this clonotype. This rearrangement joins TRBV5-1 to TRBJ2-1; 10 bases fit TRBD2. CDR3 size: 17 residues. Germline CDR1 SGHRS, CDR2 YFSETQ. The V segment lost 5 bases and the J segment 1 base; nucleotides outside the gene matches: 9. The CDR3 bases are TGCGCCAGCAGTGGGGCTAGCGGGAGAGAATCCTACAATGAGCAGTTCTTC. It yields the protein CASSGASGRESYNEQFF.

The sample holds many counts of this clonotype. This chain links TRBV6-6 with TRBJ1-4; the D gene is possibly TRBD1 (5 bases). V was shortened by 8 bases and J by 7 bases, with 8 bases between the two germline ends. From germline, CDR1 is MNHNY and CDR2 SVGAGI (reference sequence). The CDR3 sequence is 11 residues long. The CDR3 region has the DNA TGTGCCAGCCGGGGGGTTGAAAAACTGTTTTTT. It codes for CASRGVEKLFF.

This clonotype was counted many times. This chain uses TRBV10-3 with TRBJ2-5; 10 bases are shared with TRBD1. Germline CDR1 and CDR2: ENHRY and SYGVKD. V trimming: 3 bases; J trimming: 5 bases; junction bases outside the gene matches: 9. The CDR3 sequence is 16 residues long. The CDR3 bases are TGTGCCATCAGTGATGGGGGACAGGGGCGTGTGGAGACCCAGTACTTC. This sequence encodes CAISDGGQGRVETQYF.

Comments on this clonotype: This may be a read error: a much more frequent sequence differs by one nucleotide. The chain links TRBV20-1 to TRBJ2-3; TRBD2 aligns across 9 bases. CDR1 DFQATT and CDR2 SNEGSKA come from the germline V gene (reference sequence). This CDR3 spans 13 amino acids. CDR3 region: CCAAREGLDTQYF. CDR3 DNA: TGCTGTGCTGCGCGGGAGGGCTTAGATACGCAGTATTTT.

This clonotype was detected many times. V gene TRBV19 combines with J gene TRBJ2-3, with D unclear. The V and J ends lost 7 bases and 9 bases respectively, with 17 bases between them. The germline CDR1 and CDR2 sequences are LNHDA and SQIVND (reference sequence). CDR3 size: 13 residues. CDR3 protein: CASTASDTGTQYF. In nucleotides, the CDR3 is TGTGCCAGTACCGCCTCAGATACCGGCACGCAGTATTTT.

This clonotype was counted many times. The J gene is TRBJ1-1, the V gene TRBV30; 7 bases fit TRBD1. This CDR3 region has 14 residues. The germline CDR1 and CDR2 sequences are GTSNPN and SVGIG (reference sequence). V lost 4 bases and J lost 2; bases outside the gene matches: 7. Written as DNA, the CDR3 is TGTGCCTGGAAATCAAGGGGGCTAAACACTGAAGCTTTCTTT. This encodes CAWKSRGLNTEAFF. Together with reference TRBV30 and TRBJ1-1, the CDR3 gives the full variable domain: SQTIHQWPATLVQPVGSPLSLECTVEGTSNPNLYWYRQAAGRGLQLLFYSVGIGQISSEVPQNLSASRPQDRQFILSSKKLLLSDSGFYLCAWKSRGLNTEAFFGQGTRLTVV.

This clonotype turned up a few times. The chain uses TRBV6-2 or TRBV6-3 and TRBJ2-1; 10 bases align to TRBD2. Trimming took 2 bases from V and 5 from J; bases not matched to a gene: 6. The CDR3 loop spans 16 amino acids. Germline V lookup: CDR1 MNHEY, CDR2 SVGEGT. The CDR3 is CASSYRGLADNNEQFF. The DNA for the CDR3 is TGTGCCAGCAGTTACCGAGGACTAGCGGATAACAATGAGCAGTTCTTC.